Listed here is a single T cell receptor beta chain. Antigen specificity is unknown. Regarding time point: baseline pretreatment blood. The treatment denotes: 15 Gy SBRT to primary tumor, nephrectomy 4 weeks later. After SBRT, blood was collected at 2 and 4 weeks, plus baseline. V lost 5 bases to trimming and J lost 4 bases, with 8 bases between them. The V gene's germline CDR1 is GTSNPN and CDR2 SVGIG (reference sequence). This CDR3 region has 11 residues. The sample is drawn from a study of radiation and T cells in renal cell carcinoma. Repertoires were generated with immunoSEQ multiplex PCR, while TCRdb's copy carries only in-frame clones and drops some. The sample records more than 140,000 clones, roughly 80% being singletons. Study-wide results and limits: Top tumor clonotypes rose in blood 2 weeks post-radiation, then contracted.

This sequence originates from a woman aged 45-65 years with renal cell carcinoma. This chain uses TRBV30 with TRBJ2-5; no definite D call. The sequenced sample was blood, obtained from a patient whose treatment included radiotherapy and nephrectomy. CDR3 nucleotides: TGTGCCTGGGCCGGGTTAGAGACCCAGTACTTC. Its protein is CAWAGLETQYF.